This is a list of T cell receptor beta chains from one sample in a study of T cell responses to AZD1222 COVID-19 vaccine. Sequencing used immunoSEQ multiplex PCR; TCRdb keeps in-frame clones, though not all of them. The data show 85,000 to 110,000 clones, 90% seen once. Sequenced material: peripheral blood, taken on day 0 of AZD1222 vaccination. The receptors come from an adult in good health. Each CDR3 is given with its conserved first and last residue. D genes are given only for firm matches. A clone size is listed for some rows: how often the clone was seen (once, few, many), or a class if it is expanded.

j_call: TRBJ1-2; clone_size: NA; d_call: NA; v_call: TRBV5-1; cdr3_aa: CASSPWEANYGYTF; cdr3_nt: TGCGCCAGCAGCCCCTGGGAGGCTAACTATGGCTACACCTTC
j_call: TRBJ1-1; clone_size: NA; d_call: TRBD1; v_call: TRBV7-8; cdr3_aa: CASCPETGFRSTEAFF; cdr3_nt: TGTGCCAGCTGTCCCGAGACAGGGTTTAGGAGCACTGAAGCTTTCTTT
j_call: TRBJ2-3; clone_size: NA; d_call: NA; v_call: TRBV5-1; cdr3_aa: CASPPGQPSTDTQYF; cdr3_nt: TGCGCCTCCCCTCCCGGCCAGCCTAGCACAGATACGCAGTATTTT
j_call: TRBJ1-1; clone_size: NA; d_call: NA; v_call: TRBV10-3; cdr3_aa: CAIKEGLNTEAFF; cdr3_nt: TGTGCCATCAAAGAGGGCTTGAACACTGAAGCTTTCTTT
j_call: TRBJ2-7; clone_size: NA; d_call: TRBD1; v_call: TRBV5-4; cdr3_aa: CASSSYGQGAYEQYF; cdr3_nt: TGTGCCAGCAGCTCCTACGGACAGGGGGCCTACGAGCAGTACTTC
j_call: TRBJ2-7; clone_size: NA; d_call: NA; v_call: TRBV4-2; cdr3_aa: CASSQVETAYEQYF; cdr3_nt: TGTGCCAGCAGCCAAGTTGAGACAGCCTACGAGCAGTACTTC
j_call: TRBJ1-1; clone_size: NA; d_call: NA; v_call: TRBV28; cdr3_aa: CASSSLTTGRYTEAFF; cdr3_nt: TGTGCCAGCAGTTCCCTTACTACAGGGCGGTACACTGAAGCTTTCTTT
j_call: TRBJ1-2; clone_size: NA; d_call: NA; v_call: TRBV7-6; cdr3_aa: CASSLQSGVNYGYTF; cdr3_nt: TGTGCCAGCAGCTTACAGTCAGGGGTTAACTATGGCTACACCTTC
j_call: TRBJ1-2; clone_size: NA; d_call: NA; v_call: TRBV24-1; cdr3_aa: CATSDLNGGIYGYTF; cdr3_nt: TGTGCCACCAGTGATTTGAACGGGGGCATCTATGGCTACACCTTC
j_call: TRBJ2-7; clone_size: NA; d_call: NA; v_call: TRBV6-5; cdr3_aa: CASRVSILYEQYF; cdr3_nt: TGTGCCAGCAGGGTTAGCATCCTCTACGAGCAGTACTTC
j_call: TRBJ2-7; clone_size: NA; d_call: TRBD1; v_call: TRBV18; cdr3_aa: CASSPPGTGSYEQYF; cdr3_nt: TGTGCCAGCTCACCTCCCGGGACAGGGAGCTACGAGCAGTACTTC
j_call: TRBJ1-5; clone_size: NA; d_call: TRBD1; v_call: TRBV3-1/TRBV3-2; cdr3_aa: CASSPGQARRPQHF; cdr3_nt: TGTGCCAGCAGCCCCGGACAGGCGAGGAGGCCCCAGCATTTT
j_call: TRBJ2-7; clone_size: once; d_call: TRBD2; v_call: TRBV7-8; cdr3_aa: CASSSTTSGAQQYF; cdr3_nt: TGTGCCAGCAGCTCGACGACTAGCGGGGCTCAGCAGTACTTC
j_call: TRBJ1-1; clone_size: NA; d_call: NA; v_call: TRBV12-3/TRBV12-4; cdr3_aa: CASRPASLGEAFF; cdr3_nt: TGTGCCAGCCGCCCAGCTAGTTTGGGTGAAGCTTTCTTT
j_call: TRBJ2-1; clone_size: once; d_call: NA; v_call: TRBV19; cdr3_aa: CASSIRDGIRYNEQFF; cdr3_nt: TGTGCCAGTAGTATCAGGGACGGGATAAGATACAATGAGCAGTTCTTC
j_call: TRBJ2-2; clone_size: NA; d_call: NA; v_call: TRBV27; cdr3_aa: CASSFSGAGTGELFF; cdr3_nt: TGTGCCAGCAGTTTCTCGGGAGCAGGGACCGGGGAGCTGTTTTTT
j_call: TRBJ2-7; clone_size: NA; d_call: NA; v_call: TRBV7-2; cdr3_aa: CASSLAGGPYEQYF; cdr3_nt: TGTGCCAGCAGCTTAGCGGGGGGCCCCTACGAGCAGTACTTC
j_call: TRBJ2-1; clone_size: once; d_call: NA; v_call: TRBV2; cdr3_aa: CASSPPGGLVDEQFF; cdr3_nt: TGTGCCAGCAGTCCCCCCGGGGGCCTCGTGGATGAGCAGTTCTTC
j_call: TRBJ1-2; clone_size: NA; d_call: NA; v_call: TRBV19; cdr3_aa: CASSRGGGPENGYTF; cdr3_nt: TGTGCCAGTAGCCGCGGCGGGGGTCCCGAGAATGGCTACACCTTC
j_call: TRBJ1-2; clone_size: few; d_call: NA; v_call: TRBV5-5; cdr3_aa: CASSLAAAASDYGYTF; cdr3_nt: TGTGCCAGCAGCTTGGCGGCAGCAGCTAGCGACTATGGCTACACCTTC
j_call: TRBJ1-1; clone_size: NA; d_call: NA; v_call: TRBV6-5; cdr3_aa: CASSLQGRDTEAFF; cdr3_nt: TGTGCCAGCAGTCTTCAGGGTCGGGACACTGAAGCTTTCTTT
j_call: TRBJ1-2; clone_size: once; d_call: TRBD1; v_call: TRBV28; cdr3_aa: CASSFGTGLIYGYTF; cdr3_nt: TGTGCCAGCAGTTTTGGGACAGGGCTCATCTATGGCTACACCTTC
j_call: TRBJ2-3; clone_size: NA; d_call: TRBD2; v_call: TRBV10-3; cdr3_aa: CAISLGLAGGEDTQYF; cdr3_nt: TGTGCCATCAGCTTGGGACTAGCGGGGGGAGAAGATACGCAGTATTTT
j_call: TRBJ1-2; clone_size: NA; d_call: NA; v_call: TRBV7-9; cdr3_aa: CASSPPNPGNYGYTF; cdr3_nt: TGTGCCAGCAGCCCCCCGAATCCAGGGAACTATGGCTACACCTTC
j_call: TRBJ2-7; clone_size: NA; d_call: TRBD1; v_call: TRBV6-1; cdr3_aa: CASSDGTGRYF; cdr3_nt: TGTGCCAGCAGTGACGGGACAGGACGGTACTTC
j_call: TRBJ1-5; clone_size: NA; d_call: NA; v_call: TRBV6-2/TRBV6-3; cdr3_aa: CASSSISSDQPQHF; cdr3_nt: TGTGCCAGCAGTTCCATTTCGAGTGATCAGCCCCAGCATTTT